This TCR beta chain originates from a study of shared clonotypes between healthy human individuals. Looking at the study overall: Each donor contributed plates that comprised three CD4 naive, three CD4 memory, two CD8 naive and one CD8 memory. Study-wide findings and caveats: Represented diversity, genetic and exposure-history alike, was limited by few donors. The expectation was that sequencing depth would affect clonotype sharing among donors.

It was CD45RO-negative cells, positively selected for CCR7, that made up naive CD8 cells, with terminally differentiated effector memory CD45RA+ cells excluded. The CDR3 extends over 14 amino acids. Germline CDR1 GTSNPN, CDR2 SVGIG (reference sequence). The V segment lost 2 bases and the J segment 5 bases; nucleotides outside the gene matches: 3. This table comes from immunoSEQ multiplex PCR, and its TCRdb copy is limited to in-frame clones, with some not included. The top ten hold approximately 1.2% of the sample, which has roughly 2 million clones, approximately 94% seen once. Only one count was recorded for this clone. What it binds is not known.

The V and J genes are TRBV30 and TRBJ2-5; 12 bases line up with TRBD2. Sequencing input: naive CD8+ T cells sorted from blood. This clonotype was obtained from a man aged 18 to 29 in good health. The CDR3 nucleotides are TGTGCCTGGAGTACCGGGACTAGCGGGGAGACCCAGTACTTC. The encoded protein is CAWSTGTSGETQYF.